Each of the 7 T cell receptor beta chains below was sequenced from the same sample in a study of T cells in Graves' hyperthyroidism and ophthalmopathy. The source material, RNA transcripts, was used to amplify TCR beta CDR3 regions. A first-round RT-PCR of the TCR CDR3 used the HTBI primer set. TCRdb recomputed calls from the multiplex PCR reads with MiXCR, one row per CDR3 protein. The data hold hundreds of thousands of distinct CDR3 sequences, with around 15% observed a single time. Sequencing was done on a sample of blood. Receptors originate from a woman younger than 30 with Graves' hyperthyroidism.

On this clonotype itself: The junction does not match germline at one end; this may be a read error. The chain is built from TRBV10-3 and TRBJ2-1, with 7 bases that match TRBD2. From germline, CDR1 is ENHRY and CDR2 SYGVKD. The CDR3 contains 17 residues. This CDR3 reads CAIRGASGGFSYNEQSF. CDR3 nucleotides: TGTGCCATCAGGGGTGCTAGCGGAGGTTTTTCCTACAATGAGCAGTCCTTC.

The gene calls are TRBV11-2 and TRBJ1-4; D unresolved. CDR1 SGHAT and CDR2 FQNNGV come from the germline V gene. CDR3 size: 12 residues. The V end was cut by 5 bases, the J end by 16 bases, with 17 bases between. This CDR3 is CASSRNRDTEFF. CDR3 nucleotide sequence: TGTGCCAGCAGCCGTAACCGGGATACTGAGTTTTTT.

This clonotype turned up a few times. The chain recombines TRBV18 with TRBJ1-1; 11 bases line up with TRBD1. Trimming removed 3 bases from V and 2 bases from J; junction bases left unmatched: 5. Germline V gene data show CDR1 as KGHSH and CDR2 as LQKENI. This CDR3 spans 16 amino acids. As DNA, the CDR3 is TGTGCCAGCTCACCGCTCGGGACAGGGGGTAACACTGAAGCTTTCTTT. Protein sequence: CASSPLGTGGNTEAFF.

This clonotype was detected many times. This chain uses TRBV30 with TRBJ2-5; TRBD2 aligns across 8 bases. The CDR3 is 16 residues long. CDR1 is GTSNPN and CDR2 is SVGIG in the germline V gene (reference sequence). Germline trimming cut 5 bases from V and 3 bases from J; bases unmatched to any gene: 14. The CDR3 region has the DNA TGTGCCTGGGCCGCCCCCGGGACTAGGGATAAAGAGACCCAGTACTTC. Translation: CAWAAPGTRDKETQYF.

This clonotype has a handful of counts. The rearrangement links TRBV29-1 to TRBJ2-1, with D possibly matching TRBD1 (6 bases). CDR1 and CDR2 (germline): SQVTM, ANQGSEA. The CDR3 sequence is 16 residues long. The V end lost 7 bases, the J end lost 2 bases, and 21 bases lay between the germline ends. The CDR3 here is CSAAAALQGTYNEQFF. DNA for the CDR3: TGCAGCGCCGCAGCCGCTTTACAGGGAACCTACAATGAGCAGTTCTTC.

This clonotype was seen a handful of times. The chain recombines TRBV27 with TRBJ1-5; D not certain. The CDR3 sequence is 15 residues long. From germline, CDR1 is MNHEY and CDR2 SMNVEV (reference sequence). V dropped 3 bases and J dropped 0 bases, with 9 bases sitting between them. As DNA, the CDR3 is TGTGCCAGCAGTTTCTCCGATAATAGCAATCAGCCCCAGCATTTT. Protein sequence: CASSFSDNSNQPQHF.

This clonotype was seen ten or more times. This chain connects TRBV20-1 to TRBJ1-6; 11 nucleotides line up with TRBD1. Germline assignment: CDR1 DFQATT and CDR2 SNEGSKA (reference sequence). The CDR3 runs to 16 residues. The junction had 3 bases not matched to a gene; V was cut back by 0 bases and J by 5 bases. For the CDR3, the DNA is TGCAGTGCTAGAGATGGGGGACAGGGGGATAATTCACCCCTCCACTTT. As protein: CSARDGGQGDNSPLHF.